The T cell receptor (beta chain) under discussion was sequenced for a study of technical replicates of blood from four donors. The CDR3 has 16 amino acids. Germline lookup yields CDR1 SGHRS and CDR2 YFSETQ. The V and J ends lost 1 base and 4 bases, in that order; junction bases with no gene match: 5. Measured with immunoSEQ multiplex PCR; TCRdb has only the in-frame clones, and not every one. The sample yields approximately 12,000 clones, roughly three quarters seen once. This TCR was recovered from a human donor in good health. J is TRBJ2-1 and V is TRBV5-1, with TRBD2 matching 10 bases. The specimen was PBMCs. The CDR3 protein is CASSLNGLAAYNEQFF. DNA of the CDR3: TGCGCCAGCAGCTTGAACGGACTAGCGGCTTACAATGAGCAGTTCTTC. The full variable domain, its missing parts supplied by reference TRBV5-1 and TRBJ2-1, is KAGVTQTPRYLIKTRGQQVTLSCSPISGHRSVSWYQQTPGQGLQFLFEYFSETQRNKGNFPGRFSGRQFSNSRSEMNVSTLELGDSALYLCASSLNGLAAYNEQFFGPGTRLTVL.